These 19 T cell receptor beta chains share one sample of origin, sequenced in a study of T cells in Graves' hyperthyroidism and ophthalmopathy (dated by TCRdb to the late 2010s). Library construction relied on multiplex PCR. Sequenced using an Illumina HiSeq 2000. The TCR beta CDR3 regions were amplified from the RNA transcripts. The first round of RT-PCR for the TCR CDR3 was performed with the HTBI primer set and the Qiagen OneStep RT-PCR kit. TCRdb reran the public reads through fastp at Q25 and MiXCR, keeping productive beta chains. One record per CDR3 amino acid sequence lists the most common genes and DNA. The sample table contains about 180,000 distinct CDR3 sequences; only one count was recorded for about 15% of them. Of the sample, 25% to 30% is held by the ten largest clones. Input material: blood. Every receptor here comes from a woman aged 45-65 years with Graves' hyperthyroidism.

This chain uses TRBV4-1 with TRBJ1-4, with D tentatively TRBD1 (5 bases). This CDR3 has 16 residues. V was shortened by 4 bases and J by 4 bases, with 16 bases between the two germline ends. Germline loops: CDR1 MGHRA, CDR2 YSYEKL. This chain's CDR3 is CASSLFRDSSNEKLFF. The CDR3, as DNA: TGCGCCAGCAGCCTATTCCGGGACTCCAGTAATGAAAAACTGTTTTTT.

With regard to this clonotype: A much larger clonotype is one base distant, so this may be a read error. This likely comes from a read error, as the CDR3 has no conserved phenylalanine or tryptophan at its end. The chain carries TRBV27 and TRBJ1-5; D perhaps matches TRBD1 (5 bases). Germline values: CDR1 MNHEY, CDR2 SMNVEV (reference sequence). The CDR3 runs 15 residues. Deletions cut 6 bases from V and 4 bases from J, with 16 bases between. Here the CDR3 reads CASSQLGGPNQPQHL. Here the CDR3 DNA reads TGTGCCAGCAGCCAGTTGGGGGGACCGAATCAGCCCCAGCATCTT.

Only a few counts were recorded for this clonotype. The chain couples TRBV5-1 to TRBJ2-7, with unresolved D. The CDR3 runs 15 residues. Germline CDR1 SGHRS, CDR2 YFSETQ. The V end lost 1 base, the J end lost 3 bases, and 14 bases lay between the germline ends. CDR3: CASSLFIVSDYEQYF. CDR3 sequence (DNA): TGCGCCAGCAGCTTGTTTATAGTGAGCGACTACGAGCAGTACTTC.

The rearrangement joins TRBV28 to TRBJ1-1, with D hard to call. V lost 6 bases, J lost 4 bases, and 21 bases lay in between. The CDR3 is 16 residues long. Germline V lookup: CDR1 MDHEN, CDR2 SYDVKM. The CDR3 spells CASSRKIGGSSTEAFF. CDR3 bases: TGTGCCAGCAGCCGCAAAATCGGAGGTTCCTCCACTGAAGCTTTCTTT.

This clonotype has at least ten counts. The chain is built from TRBV29-1 and TRBJ1-1; D not resolved. The ends were cut back, 3 bases at V and 10 bases at J, with 21 bases in the middle. The germline gives CDR1 SQVTM, CDR2 ANQGSEA. This CDR3 is built from 14 residues. The CDR3, as DNA: TGCAGCGTTGAGTCCGGGCAGGTCCTTCGGAGAGCTTTCTTT. Protein product: CSVESGQVLRRAFF.

The table lists this clonotype with many counts. The CDR3 reads CASSYKVVGTEAFF. The CDR3 DNA sequence: TGTGCCAGCAGTTACAAGGTGGTGGGCACTGAAGCTTTCTTT. The chain recombines TRBV6-1 with TRBJ1-1; D not resolved. This CDR3 contains 14 residues. The V end was cut by 5 bases, the J end by 4 bases, with 14 bases between. CDR1 and CDR2 (germline): MNHNS, SASEGT.

This clonotype was found many times. This rearrangement joins TRBV10-3 to TRBJ2-3, with 8 bases fitting TRBD2. Germline lookup yields CDR1 ENHRY and CDR2 SYGVKD. CDR3 length: 17 residues. Losses at the gene ends were 4 bases for V and 8 bases for J; bases not matched to a gene: 17. The CDR3 reads CAISVAGRARGFGTQYF. In nucleotides, the CDR3 is TGTGCCATCAGTGTAGCGGGAAGGGCCCGGGGGTTCGGTACGCAGTATTTT.

This clonotype has at least ten counts. The chain has TRBV27 and TRBJ1-1; 7 nucleotides agree with TRBD1. The junction had 2 bases not matched to a gene; V was cut back by 3 bases and J by 1 base. Germline CDR1 MNHEY, CDR2 SMNVEV (reference sequence). The CDR3 loop spans 14 amino acids. The DNA for the CDR3 is TGTGCCAGCAGTTTCAGGGGGGGGAACACTGAAGCTTTCTTT. Translated, it gives CASSFRGGNTEAFF.

This clonotype was detected many times. The CDR3 bases are TGTGCCAGTAGTAACCCAGGGGGATTCTATGGCTACACCTTC. Its protein is CASSNPGGFYGYTF. This chain uses TRBV19 with TRBJ1-2; 7 nucleotides line up with TRBD1. The junction had 6 bases not matched to a gene; V was cut back by 4 bases and J by 4 bases. The length of the CDR3 is 14 residues. CDR1 and CDR2 (germline): LNHDA, SQIVND (reference sequence).

This clonotype turned up a few times. This sequence joins TRBV5-1 and TRBJ2-5; 9 bases match TRBD1. The CDR3 sequence is 16 residues long. Germline trimming cut 4 bases from V and 3 bases from J; bases unmatched to any gene: 10. Germline V gene lookup returns CDR1 SGHRS and CDR2 YFSETQ. The CDR3 DNA reads as TGCGCCAGCAGCCAGGGGGACAGGGTTGGGAAAGAGACCCAGTACTTC. Its protein product is CASSQGDRVGKETQYF. Together with reference TRBV5-1 and TRBJ2-5, the CDR3 gives the full variable domain: KAGVTQTPRYLIKTRGQQVTLSCSPISGHRSVSWYQQTPGQGLQFLFEYFSETQRNKGNFPGRFSGRQFSNSRSEMNVSTLELGDSALYLCASSQGDRVGKETQYFGPGTRLLVL.

About this clonotype: A much larger clone sits a single nucleotide away, making a read error possible. V usage is TRBV2 and J usage is TRBJ1-1, with 8 bases aligning to TRBD1. V trimming: 8 bases; J trimming: 3 bases; junction bases outside the gene matches: 14. The CDR3 consists of 16 residues. Germline CDR1 is SNHLY and CDR2 is FYNNEI. CDR3 nucleotides: TGTGCCAGCGTCAGGGGGCTAGGTGTCCCGGACACTGAAGCTTTCTTT. Translation gives CASVRGLGVPDTEAFF.

This clonotype was seen ten or more times. The chain employs TRBV5-5 and TRBJ2-5; D is perhaps TRBD2 (6 bases). This CDR3 spans 13 amino acids. Between the trimmed V and J ends, which lost 4 bases and 4 bases, there was a span of 11 bases. The germline V gene has CDR1 SGHKS and CDR2 YYEKEE (reference sequence). The CDR3 sequence: CASSEGLRETQYF. The DNA of the CDR3 is TGTGCCAGCAGCGAGGGACTCCGAGAGACCCAGTACTTC.

Regarding this clonotype: This may be a read error, as it is one base from a much larger clone. The V call is TRBV7-9, the J call TRBJ2-7, with D tentatively TRBD2 (9 bases). Trimming shortened V by 1 base and J by 1 base, and 17 bases separated the two germline ends. Germline CDR1 is SEHNR and CDR2 is FQNEAQ (reference sequence). CDR3 size: 17 residues. CDR3 DNA sequence: TGTGCCAGCAGCTTAGGGGCGGGGGGGACAGGATCCTACGAGCAGTACTTC. Translation: CASSLGAGGTGSYEQYF.

This clonotype was seen ten or more times. The gene calls are TRBV6-1 and TRBJ1-1, with D possibly matching TRBD1 (6 bases). From germline, CDR1 is MNHNS and CDR2 SASEGT. Trimming stripped 5 bases from V and 1 base from J, with 11 bases between. The length of the CDR3 is 14 residues. For the CDR3, the DNA is TGTGCCAGCAGTTCTAGGGGGGAGAACACTGAAGCTTTCTTT. Translated, it gives CASSSRGENTEAFF.

This clonotype was recorded a few times. This may stem from a read error, because a much larger clone lies one nucleotide away. The CDR3 sequence is CASSSGGGQYNEQFF. The CDR3 DNA reads TGTGCCAGCAGTTCCGGGGGGGGCCAATACAATGAGCAGTTCTTC. The chain is built from TRBV28 and TRBJ2-1; TRBD2 matches at 8 bases. Germline CDR1 MDHEN, CDR2 SYDVKM. The CDR3 is 15 amino acids. V was pared by 4 bases and J by 4 bases, with 6 bases of the junction left unmatched.

The chain has TRBV11-1 and TRBJ2-3; 11 bases agree with TRBD2. Germline V gives CDR1 SGHAT, CDR2 FQDESV (reference sequence). CDR3 length: 17 residues. Trimming cost V 3 bases and J 1 base; bases outside gene matches: 6. Here the CDR3 DNA reads TGTGCCAGCAGCTTTCCGGGACTAGCGGTCGGCACAGATACGCAGTATTTT. It yields the protein CASSFPGLAVGTDTQYF.

This clonotype was found many times. The V call is TRBV6-1, the J call TRBJ1-4; D gene uncertain. Trimming stripped 5 bases from V and 4 bases from J, with 14 bases between. The CDR3 runs to 15 residues. Looked up from germline, CDR1 is MNHNS and CDR2 is SASEGT. For the CDR3, the DNA is TGTGCCAGCAGTCCCTCAATCTCGGGTAATGAAAAACTGTTTTTT. Encoded protein: CASSPSISGNEKLFF.

This clonotype came up many times. This sequence joins TRBV5-8 and TRBJ2-7; D possibly uses TRBD1 or TRBD2 (6 bases each). The CDR3 spans 19 residues. The V end was cut by 1 base, the J end by 1 base, with 24 bases between. Germline CDR1 and CDR2: SGHTS and YDEGEE. The CDR3 loop is CASSLWWGANQAGSYEQYF. The CDR3 DNA follows: TGTGCCAGCAGCTTGTGGTGGGGGGCTAACCAGGCGGGGTCCTACGAGCAGTACTTC.

This clonotype was counted at least ten times. V and J are TRBV18 and TRBJ1-4; no firm D call. CDR3 length: 14 amino acids. Between the trimmed V and J ends, which lost 4 bases and 5 bases, there was a span of 11 bases. Germline V CDR1 and CDR2: KGHSH, LQKENI. The CDR3, as DNA: TGTGCCAGCTCACGCGCAGGAGGAAATGAAAAACTGTTTTTT. Amino acid sequence: CASSRAGGNEKLFF.